Listed below are T cell receptor beta chains from one sample, sequenced in a study of cytomegalovirus exposure and HLA in healthy donors. Assay: immunoSEQ multiplex PCR; the TCRdb copy retains only in-frame clones and omits some. The sample consists of approximately 150,000 clones, 55% to 70% of them appearing once. Source material: PBMCs. These receptors originate from a woman aged 40 to 49 in good health and CMV-seropositive. The CDR3 runs from the conserved cysteine through the conserved F or W. D genes are given only for firm matches. Clone size is shown for a subset of rows, as once, few, many or a class of expanded clone.

clone_size	d_call	v_call	j_call	cdr3_nt	cdr3_aa
once	NA	TRBV9	TRBJ2-1	TGTGCCAGCAGCGTAGGAGCGTCCTCCTACAATGAGCAGTTCTTC	CASSVGASSYNEQFF
NA	NA	TRBV6-5	TRBJ2-7	TGTGCCAGCAGCTCTGGGGGGGGCAGGCAACAGTACTTC	CASSSGGGRQQYF
NA	NA	TRBV9	TRBJ1-4	TGTGCCAGCAGCCCTCAGGTTATCGCCAAGGAAAAACTGTTTTTT	CASSPQVIAKEKLFF
NA	NA	TRBV5-1	TRBJ2-3	TGCGCCAGCAGCCTTGGCTGGCAGAGCACAGATACGCAGTATTTT	CASSLGWQSTDTQYF
NA	TRBD2	TRBV28	TRBJ2-1	TGTGCCAGCAGTCCGTGGACTAGCGGGAGTTGGAATGAGCAGTTCTTC	CASSPWTSGSWNEQFF
NA	NA	TRBV11-2	TRBJ1-2	TGTGCCAGCAGCTTAGGGCCCAACTATGGCTACACCTTC	CASSLGPNYGYTF
NA	TRBD1	TRBV6-5	TRBJ1-6	TGTGCCAGCACAAAGGGACAGTTTTATAATTCACCCCTCCACTTT	CASTKGQFYNSPLHF
few	TRBD2	TRBV7-6	TRBJ2-1	TGTGCCAGCAGCTCCGGACGTATCACTAGCGGGGGGGCTTGGGGTGAGCAGTTCTTC	CASSSGRITSGGAWGEQFF
once	NA	TRBV9	TRBJ2-2	TGTGCCAGCAGCAAGGCGGGGAACACCGGGGAGCTGTTTTTT	CASSKAGNTGELFF
NA	NA	TRBV7-2	TRBJ2-3	TGTGCCAGCAGCTCCCTCCGCACAGATACGCAGTATTTT	CASSSLRTDTQYF
NA	NA	TRBV6-6	TRBJ1-4	TGTGCCAGCAGACTAATATCAGGGACAACTAATGAAAAACTGTTTTTT	CASRLISGTTNEKLFF
once	TRBD1	TRBV15	TRBJ2-3	TGTGCCACCAGCAGAGGACAGGGGGTTTCGGATACGCAGTATTTT	CATSRGQGVSDTQYF
NA	TRBD2	TRBV11-1	TRBJ2-7	TGTGCCAGCAGCTCAGTAGTCGCGGGACTAGTCGACGAGCAGTACTTC	CASSSVVAGLVDEQYF
NA	TRBD1	TRBV6-5	TRBJ1-1	TGTGCCAGCAGTTACCGCAGGGGGCGAGACACTGAAGCTTTCTTT	CASSYRRGRDTEAFF
NA	TRBD2	TRBV18	TRBJ2-3	TGTGCCAGCTCATACACTAGCGGGAGAACAGATACGCAGTATTTT	CASSYTSGRTDTQYF
NA	TRBD1	TRBV11-2	TRBJ2-7	TGTGCCAGCAGCGTAACGGACAGGGATCCCTACGAGCAGTACTTC	CASSVTDRDPYEQYF
NA	NA	TRBV4-3	TRBJ2-1	TGCGCCAGCAGCCAAGGAATCCGGGGGGCATACAATGAGCAGTTCTTC	CASSQGIRGAYNEQFF
NA	NA	TRBV18	TRBJ2-1	TGTGCCAGCTCACCCTTGGGGGGGCATGAGCAGTTCTTC	CASSPLGGHEQFF
NA	TRBD2	TRBV9	TRBJ2-2	TGTGCCAGCAGCGCCACCGGGACTAGCGGGATAGGCGGGGAGCTGTTTTTT	CASSATGTSGIGGELFF
NA	NA	TRBV27	TRBJ1-1	TGTGCCAGCAGTTTAATGAGGGGGGGAGAAGCTTTCTTT	CASSLMRGGEAFF
once	TRBD1	TRBV5-4	TRBJ2-7	TGTGCCAGCAGCCCGGGACAGGGAGTCACCTACGAGCAGTACTTC	CASSPGQGVTYEQYF
NA	NA	TRBV2	TRBJ2-2	TGTGCCAGCAGTGTCCGACAGAACACCGGGGAGCTGTTTTTT	CASSVRQNTGELFF
once	NA	TRBV6-1	TRBJ1-5	TGTGCCAGCAGAATTCGGACGGGAAATCAGCCCCAGCATTTT	CASRIRTGNQPQHF
NA	TRBD1	TRBV10-3	TRBJ1-1	TGTGCCATCAGTGAGTCGCAGGGGGCGATAACTGAAGCTTTCTTT	CAISESQGAITEAFF
NA	TRBD2	TRBV10-3	TRBJ2-1	TGTGCCATCACGCGCGGGAGCGGTGATGAGCAGTTCTTC	CAITRGSGDEQFF
NA	NA	TRBV5-1	TRBJ1-2	TGCGCCAGCAGCTTGTATTCCGAGGCGGATGGCTACCCCTTC	CASSLYSEADGYPF
NA	TRBD1	TRBV9	TRBJ1-4	TGTGCCAGCAGCCCAGGGACAGCCCCGAGGGTCGAAAAACTGTTTTTT	CASSPGTAPRVEKLFF
NA	NA	TRBV4-1	TRBJ2-7	TGCGCCAGCAGCCGAGTACACAGGGATACCTACGAGCAGTACTTC	CASSRVHRDTYEQYF
NA	NA	TRBV28	TRBJ1-1	TGTGCCAGCAGTCCAGGGAATCTCCTGGCTGAAGCTTTCTTT	CASSPGNLLAEAFF
few	NA	TRBV7-8	TRBJ1-2	TGTGCCAGCAGCCCACGCCAGGGATTCTATGGCTACCCCTTC	CASSPRQGFYGYPF
NA	TRBD1	TRBV5-1	TRBJ2-7	TGCGCCAGCAGCTTCGGCAGGGGGAACTACGAGCAGTACTTC	CASSFGRGNYEQYF
NA	NA	TRBV7-9	TRBJ2-1	TGTGCCAGCAGCTTGGTGGGAGGGGGACCCTACAATGAGCAGTTCTTC	CASSLVGGGPYNEQFF
NA	NA	TRBV4-3	TRBJ2-5	TGCGCCAGCAGCCAAGATCGATCGGGGCAAGAGACCCAGTACTTC	CASSQDRSGQETQYF
NA	NA	TRBV5-4	TRBJ1-1	TGTGCCAGCAGCCCTCAAAGCGTGGGGAACACTGAAGCTTTCTTT	CASSPQSVGNTEAFF
NA	TRBD2	TRBV2	TRBJ2-5	TGTGCCAGCAGTGCCCCGGGACTAGCGGGAGGTGGAGAGACCCAGTACTTC	CASSAPGLAGGGETQYF
NA	TRBD1	TRBV9	TRBJ2-1	TGTGCCAGCAGCGTAGGCACAGGGGGTGACAATGAGCAGTTCTTC	CASSVGTGGDNEQFF
NA	TRBD1	TRBV6-5	TRBJ1-5	TGTGCCAGCAGTACCCGACAGGGACGTCAGCCCCAGCATTTT	CASSTRQGRQPQHF
NA	TRBD1	TRBV28	TRBJ2-3	TGTGCCAGCAGGTGGGACAGGGGGACGGGATTTAGGCAGTATTTT	CASRWDRGTGFRQYF
NA	TRBD1	TRBV7-9	TRBJ2-7	TGTGCCAGCAGCTTAGTTTGGACAGGGACCTACGAGCAGTACTTC	CASSLVWTGTYEQYF
NA	TRBD1	TRBV28	TRBJ1-1	TGTGCCAGCAGTTTATCAGGGGGCACTGAAGCTTTCTTT	CASSLSGGTEAFF
NA	NA	TRBV2	TRBJ1-2	TGTGCCAGCAGTGATAGGGGTGAGAGTGGCTACACCTTC	CASSDRGESGYTF
NA	TRBD1	TRBV7-2	TRBJ1-2	TGTGCCAGCAGCCCAGGGATACAGGGGGGTGGCTACACCTTC	CASSPGIQGGGYTF
NA	NA	TRBV6-6	TRBJ1-5	TGTGCCAGCACTTCGGGACAAGGTAATCAGCCCCAGCATTTT	CASTSGQGNQPQHF
NA	NA	TRBV28	TRBJ2-5	TGTGCCAGCAGGGAGGGGGGGGGTGAGACCCAGTACTTC	CASREGGGETQYF
NA	TRBD2	TRBV4-1	TRBJ2-1	TGCGCCAGCAGCCAAGGGGGGCTAGCGGGGGCTAGCTCCTACAATGAGCAGTTCTTC	CASSQGGLAGASSYNEQFF
NA	NA	TRBV6-1	TRBJ1-4	TGTGCCAGCAGGCGACAGATGGATGAAAAACTGTTTTTT	CASRRQMDEKLFF
NA	TRBD1	TRBV18	TRBJ2-5	TGTGCCAGCTCAACTCGACAGGGGGAGACCCAGTACTTC	CASSTRQGETQYF
NA	TRBD2	TRBV4-3	TRBJ2-5	TGCGCCAGCAGCCAAGAGATCGCGGGACTAGCGGGAGGGGATCAAGAGACCCAGTACTTC	CASSQEIAGLAGGDQETQYF
NA	NA	TRBV28	TRBJ1-2	TGTGCCACCCTACAGATCATCTATGGCTACACCTTC	CATLQIIYGYTF
once	TRBD1	TRBV2	TRBJ1-5	TGTGCCAGCAACTCCCTGATCAGGGGGCTCGGTCAGCCCCAGAATTTT	CASNSLIRGLGQPQNF
once	NA	TRBV5-1	TRBJ1-1	TGCGCCAGCAGCTTGGAAGGGAGAACTGAAGCTTTCTTT	CASSLEGRTEAFF
NA	NA	TRBV20-1	TRBJ1-2	TGCAGTGCCCGGGCGGGCTATGGCTACACCTTC	CSARAGYGYTF
few	TRBD1	TRBV7-2	TRBJ2-7	TGTGCCAGCAGCCGGGACAGGGTCGAGCAGTACTTC	CASSRDRVEQYF